Listed here are 18 T cell receptor beta chains from one sample, sequenced in a study of cytomegalovirus exposure and HLA in healthy donors. The PCR ran on 60 Vbeta and 13 Jbeta primers. TCRdb keeps only in-frame clones here, not all; method: immunoSEQ multiplex PCR. This sample has about 140,000 clones, with almost 85% found just once. Source material: PBMCs. These receptors all stem from a young man in good health and CMV-seropositive.

The chain links TRBV10-2 to TRBJ2-1; 8 bases agree with TRBD1. Unmatched junction bases numbered 7, after V lost 2 bases and J lost 7 bases. Germline V lookup: CDR1 WSHSY, CDR2 SAAADI. The CDR3 has 15 residues. CDR3 DNA sequence: TGCGCCAGCAGTGAGCTAACAGGGGGTCGAAATGAGCAGTTCTTC. This codes for CASSELTGGRNEQFF.

This chain joins TRBV9 and TRBJ2-1; 8 nucleotides agree with TRBD2. The V and J ends lost 1 base and 4 bases, in that order; junction bases with no gene match: 7. This CDR3 spans 16 amino acids. Germline V gives CDR1 SGDLS, CDR2 YYNGEE. The CDR3 is CASSVQAGAYYNEQFF. In DNA, the CDR3 is TGTGCCAGCAGCGTACAAGCGGGGGCGTATTACAATGAGCAGTTCTTC. Full variable domain (missing parts from reference TRBV9 and TRBJ2-1): DSGVTQTPKHLITATGQRVTLRCSPRSGDLSVYWYQQSLDQGLQFLIQYYNGEERAKGNILERFSAQQFPDLHSELNLSSLELGDSALYFCASSVQAGAYYNEQFFGPGTRLTVL.

This sequence joins TRBV9 and TRBJ2-7; TRBD2 matches at 7 bases. The junction had 7 bases not matched to a gene; V was cut back by 1 base and J by 0 bases. The CDR3 extends over 16 amino acids. Germline values: CDR1 SGDLS, CDR2 YYNGEE. The CDR3, as DNA: TGTGCCAGCAGCGTATTCGGCGGGAGTAGCTCCTACGAGCAGTACTTC. Protein product: CASSVFGGSSSYEQYF. Full variable domain (outside the CDR3, taken from reference TRBV9 and TRBJ2-7): DSGVTQTPKHLITATGQRVTLRCSPRSGDLSVYWYQQSLDQGLQFLIQYYNGEERAKGNILERFSAQQFPDLHSELNLSSLELGDSALYFCASSVFGGSSSYEQYFGPGTRLTVT.

Notes on this clone: In the same sample, other DNA sequences code for this CDR3. The rearrangement joins TRBV7-9 to TRBJ1-1, with D possibly being TRBD1 (5 bases). V was cut by 0 bases and J by 0 bases, with 5 bases left in between. Germline V CDR1 and CDR2: SEHNR, FQNEAQ (reference sequence). The CDR3 loop spans 14 amino acids. This chain's CDR3 is CASSLAGVNTEAFF. In DNA, the CDR3 is TGTGCCAGCAGCTTAGCAGGGGTGAACACTGAAGCTTTCTTT.

The chain uses TRBV6-1 and TRBJ2-2; TRBD2 matches 10 bases. The CDR3 length is 16 residues. The germline gives CDR1 MNHNS, CDR2 SASEGT. V shed 4 bases, J shed 2 bases, and the junction held 4 bases outside the gene matches. Written as DNA, the CDR3 is TGTGCCAGCAGTGCAACTAGCGGGGTTAACACCGGGGAGCTGTTTTTT. It translates to CASSATSGVNTGELFF.

Of note for this clone: The sample has other DNA sequences that encode this CDR3 too. The chain is built from TRBV5-4 and TRBJ1-2; D might be TRBD1 (5 bases). The V gene lost 3 bases and the J gene lost 0 bases, with 18 bases spanning the gap. The V gene's germline CDR1 is SGHNT and CDR2 YYREEE (reference sequence). The CDR3 spans 17 residues. CDR3 sequence: CASSSPGRGGPNYGYTF. The DNA for the CDR3 is TGTGCCAGCAGCTCCCCCGGACGGGGGGGACCTAACTATGGCTACACCTTC.

This chain joins TRBV7-2 and TRBJ2-5, with TRBD1 as a possible D gene (5 bases). CDR1 is SGHTA and CDR2 is FQGNSA in the germline V gene. The CDR3 is 13 residues long. V was shortened by 7 bases and J by 2 bases, with 11 bases between the two germline ends. The CDR3 sequence is CASTMQGQETQYF. In DNA, the CDR3 is TGTGCCAGCACCATGCAGGGTCAAGAGACCCAGTACTTC.

The table lists this clone with a few counts. The rearrangement joins TRBV7-9 to TRBJ2-7; 15 bases agree with TRBD2. The J segment lost 5 bases and the V segment lost 5 bases, leaving 7 bases of the junction unmatched. The CDR3 loop spans 16 amino acids. CDR1 and CDR2 from the germline V gene are SEHNR and FQNEAQ (reference sequence). CDR3 sequence reads: CASSPGLAGGPDEQYF. The CDR3 nucleotides are TGTGCCAGCAGCCCGGGACTAGCGGGGGGCCCTGACGAGCAGTACTTC. Together with reference TRBV7-9 and TRBJ2-7, the CDR3 gives the full variable domain: DTGVSQNPRHKITKRGQNVTFRCDPISEHNRLYWYRQTLGQGPEFLTYFQNEAQLEKSRLLSDRFSAERPKGSFSTLEIQRTEQGDSAMYLCASSPGLAGGPDEQYFGPGTRLTVT.

The chain recombines TRBV4-1 with TRBJ1-2, with no clear D. CDR3 size: 15 residues. The germline V gene has CDR1 MGHRA and CDR2 YSYEKL. V was shortened by 1 base and J by 0 bases, with 9 bases between the two germline ends. The CDR3 region is CASSQGATSNYGYTF. The CDR3 DNA is TGCGCCAGCAGCCAAGGGGCAACTTCTAACTATGGCTACACCTTC.

This chain uses TRBV10-1 with TRBJ2-7; D is possibly TRBD1 (6 bases). CDR3 size: 14 residues. Germline CDR1 reads WNHNN; CDR2 reads SYGVQD (reference sequence). Trimming took off 1 base at V and 4 bases at J, with 11 bases between the two ends. The CDR3: CASSEYQGSYEQYF. The CDR3, as DNA: TGCGCCAGCAGTGAGTATCAGGGGTCTTACGAGCAGTACTTC.

The chain carries TRBV7-3 and TRBJ2-3, with TRBD2 matching over 11 bases. After removal of 2 bases from V and 3 bases from J, the junction contained 4 bases not matched to a gene. Germline V lookup: CDR1 SGHTA, CDR2 FQGTGA. The CDR3 runs to 16 residues. Here the CDR3 reads CASSLGTSGSTDTQYF. The CDR3 DNA reads as TGTGCCAGCAGCTTAGGCACTAGCGGGAGTACAGATACGCAGTATTTT.

This rearrangement joins TRBV7-9 to TRBJ1-4; D unclear. Germline assignment: CDR1 SEHNR and CDR2 FQNEAQ (reference sequence). The CDR3 loop spans 16 amino acids. V was pared by 0 bases and J by 4 bases, with 12 bases between. The CDR3 sequence: CASSLAGSGGNEKLFF. The CDR3 bases are TGTGCCAGCAGCTTAGCGGGGTCAGGAGGTAATGAAAAACTGTTTTTT.

About this clone itself: Sequence at one end of the junction differs from germline and may be a read error. V gene TRBV6-5 combines with J gene TRBJ1-3; 7 bases line up with TRBD1. Germline CDR1 and CDR2: MNHEY and SVGAGI. This CDR3 comprises 16 residues. The CDR3 sequence: CASRYTQGGAGNTIYF. CDR3 in DNA: TGTGCCAGCCGTTATACCCAGGGGGGAGCTGGAAACACCATATATTTT.

J is TRBJ1-1 and V is TRBV7-9; D unclear. Trimming pared 1 base from V and 4 bases from J, leaving 7 bases between. The length of the CDR3 is 13 residues. Germline V gene data show CDR1 as SEHNR and CDR2 as FQNEAQ (reference sequence). This CDR3 is CASSLVTPTEAFF. As DNA, the CDR3 is TGTGCCAGCAGCTTAGTGACACCCACTGAAGCTTTCTTT.

V and J are TRBV6-6 and TRBJ2-7, with TRBD1 identical over 10 bases. Germline CDR1 reads MNHNY; CDR2 reads SVGAGI (reference sequence). CDR3 length equals 15 residues. V lost 5 bases to trimming and J lost 3 bases; unmatched junction nucleotides: 7. CDR3 residues: CASSLVGTGVYEQYF. As DNA, the CDR3 is TGTGCCAGCAGTCTAGTTGGGACAGGGGTCTACGAGCAGTACTTC.

The chain recombines TRBV10-1 with TRBJ1-5; 8 bases agree with TRBD1. This CDR3 comprises 13 residues. Germline assignment: CDR1 WNHNN and CDR2 SYGVQD (reference sequence). V trimming: 11 bases; J trimming: 6 bases; junction bases outside the gene matches: 9. The CDR3, as DNA: TGCGCCGGAAAGCAGGGGGCGGGTCAGCCCCAGCATTTT. It translates to CAGKQGAGQPQHF.

The rearrangement links TRBV30 to TRBJ2-5; TRBD2 might be the D (6 bases). Germline values: CDR1 GTSNPN, CDR2 SVGIG (reference sequence). Trimming stripped 2 bases from V and 5 bases from J, with 9 bases between. The CDR3 covers 12 residues. The CDR3 is CAWSPGEETQYF. Written as DNA, the CDR3 is TGTGCCTGGAGTCCGGGAGAGGAGACCCAGTACTTC. The entire variable domain, with the rest obtained from reference TRBV30 and TRBJ2-5, is as follows: SQTIHQWPATLVQPVGSPLSLECTVEGTSNPNLYWYRQAAGRGLQLLFYSVGIGQISSEVPQNLSASRPQDRQFILSSKKLLLSDSGFYLCAWSPGEETQYFGPGTRLLVL.

This clone appeared a few times. The J gene is TRBJ1-1, the V gene TRBV28; D unclear. The CDR3 contains 14 residues. Germline V gene lookup returns CDR1 MDHEN and CDR2 SYDVKM. V lost 7 bases and J lost 0, with 12 bases in between. For the CDR3, the DNA is TGTGCCAGCACCCTACAGCCTTTGAACACTGAAGCTTTCTTT. As protein: CASTLQPLNTEAFF.